Below are 28 T cell receptor beta chains sequenced from a single sample in a study of PD-1 blockade in classical Hodgkin lymphoma. Clones were sequenced by immunoSEQ multiplex PCR, and TCRdb holds only the in-frame ones, with some missing. The table records 95,000 or so clones, over 70% of them present only once. In every patient, relapse followed autologous stem cell transplantation, while exposure to brentuximab vedotin differed. Here the sequenced sample was peripheral blood mononuclear cells (PBMCs), taken at baseline. These receptors were taken from a human donor with classical Hodgkin lymphoma.

About this clone itself: Other DNA sequences from this sample encode an identical CDR3 as well. V usage is TRBV10-3 and J usage is TRBJ2-7; D is undetermined. This CDR3 comprises 12 residues. V was cut by 3 bases and J by 3 bases, with 6 bases left in between. CDR1 and CDR2 (germline): ENHRY, SYGVKD. The CDR3 is CAISERDYEQYF. DNA of the CDR3: TGTGCCATCAGTGAAAGGGACTACGAGCAGTACTTC.

The CDR3 region has the DNA TGTGCCAGCAAACCGGGAGCTGCCTTCTCCGAGCAGTACTTC. Protein sequence: CASKPGAAFSEQYF. The chain employs TRBV6-5 and TRBJ2-7, with D possibly TRBD2 on 6 matching bases. The CDR3 runs to 14 residues. The ends were cut back, 7 bases at V and 6 bases at J, with 19 bases in the middle. Germline-derived CDR1 and CDR2 are MNHEY and SVGAGI.

The chain uses TRBV14 and TRBJ1-2; D possibly corresponds to TRBD1 (6 bases). CDR1 is SGHDN and CDR2 is FVKESK in the germline V gene. Trimming pared 5 bases from V and 8 bases from J, leaving 27 bases between. The CDR3 sequence is 17 residues long. CDR3 protein: CASSEGVDLQGRRGYTF. DNA of the CDR3: TGTGCCAGCAGCGAGGGGGTTGATTTACAGGGAAGAAGGGGCTACACCTTC.

This clone has more than one count but fewer than ten. This chain links TRBV5-1 with TRBJ2-7; D is perhaps TRBD1 (5 bases). The V gene lost 4 bases and the J gene lost 5 bases, with 25 bases spanning the gap. Germline-derived CDR1 and CDR2 are SGHRS and YFSETQ. The CDR3 spans 17 residues. The CDR3 spells CASSPQGQGLSLHEQYF. CDR3 sequence (DNA): TGCGCCAGCAGCCCCCAAGGTCAGGGTTTAAGCCTCCACGAGCAGTACTTC.

The chain employs TRBV7-2 and TRBJ1-1; D might be TRBD1 (6 bases). The length of the CDR3 is 14 residues. Trimming removed 5 bases from V and 1 base from J, with 11 bases in between. Looked up from germline, CDR1 is SGHTA and CDR2 is FQGNSA. The CDR3 nucleotides read TGTGCCAGCAGCCAGGGACACGGGAACACTGAAGCTTTCTTT. This codes for CASSQGHGNTEAFF.

The J gene is TRBJ2-6, the V gene TRBV19; tentative D call: TRBD2 (6 bases). CDR1 LNHDA and CDR2 SQIVND come from the germline V gene (reference sequence). This CDR3 has 17 amino acids. V dropped 9 bases and J dropped 1 base, with 19 bases sitting between them. The CDR3 coding sequence is TGTGCCAGCGGTGCGGGACCGGGAATATCTGGGGCCAACGTCCTGACTTTC. Protein: CASGAGPGISGANVLTF.

The gene calls are TRBV27 and TRBJ2-3; 14 bases line up with TRBD2. The V and J ends lost 6 bases and 2 bases, in that order; junction bases with no gene match: 7. The CDR3 has 17 residues. CDR1 is MNHEY, CDR2 SMNVEV, per germline (reference sequence). CDR3 protein: CASSLTGLAGATDTQYF. CDR3 DNA sequence: TGTGCCAGCAGCTTAACGGGACTAGCGGGGGCCACAGATACGCAGTATTTT.

The chain has TRBV10-3 and TRBJ1-2; TRBD1 might be the D (5 bases). This CDR3 has 14 amino acids. V lost 1 base, J lost 11 bases, and 17 bases lay in between. Germline CDR1 reads ENHRY; CDR2 reads SYGVKD. The CDR3 reads CAISEFGPGERYTF. The CDR3 nucleotides read TGTGCCATCAGTGAGTTCGGTCCGGGGGAACGGTACACCTTC.

This sequence joins TRBV5-1 and TRBJ2-7; TRBD2 matches at 7 bases. Germline CDR1 reads SGHRS; CDR2 reads YFSETQ. The CDR3 extends over 13 amino acids. With V trimmed by 6 bases and J by 4 bases, 7 bases remained unmatched. CDR3 amino acids: CASKLAYSYEQYF. For the CDR3, the DNA is TGCGCCAGCAAACTAGCGTACAGTTACGAGCAGTACTTC.

The genes are TRBV7-8 and TRBJ1-2; D is uncertain. CDR3 size: 13 residues. Germline V gene sequence: CDR1 SGHVS, CDR2 FQNEAQ. Deletions cut 1 base from V and 4 bases from J, with 7 bases between. In DNA, the CDR3 is TGTGCCAGCAGCTTAGGGGCGGCCTATGGCTACACCTTC. Protein product: CASSLGAAYGYTF.

Details on this clone: The sample carries other DNA sequences with the same CDR3. The chain recombines TRBV18 with TRBJ1-3; D call uncertain. Germline lookup yields CDR1 KGHSH and CDR2 LQKENI. The V and J ends lost 2 bases and 4 bases respectively, with 6 bases between them. The CDR3 runs 13 residues. CDR3 nucleotide sequence: TGTGCCAGCTCACCATCCGGGGGAAACACCATATATTTT. This encodes CASSPSGGNTIYF.

This clone was recorded a few times. The chain is built from TRBV4-1 and TRBJ1-2; D is possibly TRBD1 (5 bases). The germline V and J ends were trimmed by 0 bases and 8 bases, with 13 bases remaining between them. Germline-derived CDR1 and CDR2 are MGHRA and YSYEKL. This CDR3 is built from 14 residues. The chain's CDR3 is CASSQDRAARGYTF. CDR3 nucleotides: TGCGCCAGCAGCCAAGACAGGGCCGCAAGGGGCTACACCTTC.

The chain combines TRBV15 with TRBJ2-7, with TRBD2 matching over 11 bases. The CDR3 is 15 amino acids. V trimming: 5 bases; J trimming: 2 bases; junction bases outside the gene matches: 5. CDR1 is LNHNV, CDR2 YYDKDF, per germline (reference sequence). This CDR3 reads CATSGPSGRTYEQYF. The CDR3 DNA reads as TGTGCCACCAGCGGGCCTAGCGGGAGGACCTACGAGCAGTACTTC.

The gene calls are TRBV5-1 and TRBJ2-1; TRBD2 aligns across 9 bases. Germline CDR1 and CDR2: SGHRS and YFSETQ. J lost 7 bases, V lost 0 bases, and 8 bases had no gene match. The CDR3 extends over 16 amino acids. CDR3 sequence (DNA): TGCGCCAGCAGCTTGGCCGGGACTAGCCGCTTGAATGAGCAGTTCTTC. It is translated as CASSLAGTSRLNEQFF.

The chain is built from TRBV10-2 and TRBJ2-1; 11 nucleotides match TRBD2. The V segment lost 6 bases and the J segment 6 bases; nucleotides outside the gene matches: 4. Germline V gene lookup returns CDR1 WSHSY and CDR2 SAAADI. This CDR3 comprises 14 residues. In nucleotides, the CDR3 is TGCGCCAGCAGGGCGGGACTAGCGGTCAATGAGCAGTTCTTC. It is translated as CASRAGLAVNEQFF.

This sequence joins TRBV6-5 and TRBJ1-5; a possible D gene is TRBD1 (5 bases). The V gene's germline CDR1 is MNHEY and CDR2 SVGAGI. CDR3 length equals 15 residues. V was cut by 6 bases and J by 0 bases, with 12 bases left in between. CDR3: CASRPPGGSNQPQHF. The CDR3 DNA is TGTGCCAGCAGGCCCCCGGGGGGTAGCAATCAGCCCCAGCATTTT.

The chain joins TRBV19 to TRBJ1-1; D gene uncertain. There are 13 residues in the CDR3. Germline V CDR1 and CDR2: LNHDA, SQIVND (reference sequence). Between the trimmed V and J ends, which lost 3 bases and 5 bases, there was a span of 10 bases. The CDR3 is CASSIGWQTEAFF. CDR3 coding DNA: TGTGCCAGTAGTATCGGGTGGCAGACTGAAGCTTTCTTT. The variable domain in full, completed from reference TRBV19 and TRBJ1-1, reads DGGITQSPKYLFRKEGQNVTLSCEQNLNHDAMYWYRQDPGQGLRLIYYSQIVNDFQKGDIAEGYSVSREKKESFPLTVTSAQKNPTAFYLCASSIGWQTEAFFGQGTRLTVV.

The V and J genes are TRBV5-1 and TRBJ2-7, with TRBD1 as a possible D gene (7 bases). CDR1 and CDR2 (germline): SGHRS, YFSETQ. V was pared by 4 bases and J by 7 bases, with 18 bases between. The CDR3 has 14 amino acids. The CDR3 spells CASSPGDRLREQYF. The CDR3 DNA reads as TGCGCCAGCAGCCCGGGGGACAGACTTAGGGAGCAGTACTTC. The complete variable domain, with remaining parts taken from reference TRBV5-1 and TRBJ2-7, reads KAGVTQTPRYLIKTRGQQVTLSCSPISGHRSVSWYQQTPGQGLQFLFEYFSETQRNKGNFPGRFSGRQFSNSRSEMNVSTLELGDSALYLCASSPGDRLREQYFGPGTRLTVT.

The V and J genes are TRBV9 and TRBJ2-5; TRBD1 agrees at 8 bases. CDR3 length: 16 residues. Trimming cost V 0 bases and J 5 bases; bases outside gene matches: 9. The germline CDR1 and CDR2 sequences are SGDLS and YYNGEE. The CDR3 region is CASSVAQDRVWETQYF. In DNA, the CDR3 is TGTGCCAGCAGCGTAGCTCAGGACAGGGTATGGGAGACCCAGTACTTC.

This sequence joins TRBV4-3 and TRBJ2-1; 12 bases match TRBD2. In germline, CDR1 is LGHNA, CDR2 YSLEER. CDR3 length equals 16 residues. Trimming took 0 bases from V and 8 from J; bases not matched to a gene: 5. Written as DNA, the CDR3 is TGCGCCAGCAGCCAAGATTGGACTAGCGGGATCGATGAGCAGTTCTTC. Protein product: CASSQDWTSGIDEQFF.

The chain uses TRBV7-9 and TRBJ1-5, with 10 nucleotides matching TRBD1. The CDR3 is made up of 15 amino acids. Trimming cost V 5 bases and J 5 bases; bases outside gene matches: 6. Germline V gene lookup returns CDR1 SEHNR and CDR2 FQNEAQ (reference sequence). The CDR3 coding sequence is TGTGCCAGCAGCCCCGGGACAGGGGCTGATCAGCCCCAGCATTTT. This translates into CASSPGTGADQPQHF.

The chain couples TRBV10-3 to TRBJ2-7; 7 positions agree with TRBD1. Germline trimming cut 6 bases from V and 2 bases from J; bases unmatched to any gene: 4. The germline V gene has CDR1 ENHRY and CDR2 SYGVKD. The CDR3 covers 13 residues. CDR3: CAIRRDSPYEQYF. CDR3 in DNA: TGTGCCATCAGGAGGGACAGTCCCTACGAGCAGTACTTC.

This clone was observed once. This chain uses TRBV19 with TRBJ1-5, with D possibly TRBD1 on 5 matching bases. Per the germline V gene, CDR1 is LNHDA and CDR2 is SQIVND (reference sequence). Deletions cut 5 bases from V and 7 bases from J, with 12 bases between. The CDR3 contains 13 residues. The CDR3, as DNA: TGTGCCAGTAGTGAACGACAGTTACAGCCCCAGCATTTT. Translated, it gives CASSERQLQPQHF.

The chain recombines TRBV28 with TRBJ2-7, with 10 nucleotides matching TRBD1. Germline V gene sequence: CDR1 MDHEN, CDR2 SYDVKM. The CDR3 covers 14 residues. Trimming took 4 bases from V and 4 from J; bases not matched to a gene: 4. The CDR3 DNA reads TGTGCCAGCAGTTCCGGACAGGGGGGATACGAGCAGTACTTC. Encoded protein: CASSSGQGGYEQYF.

This sequence joins TRBV5-1 and TRBJ2-5, with a weak D call TRBD1 (6 bases). The V end was cut by 4 bases, the J end by 4 bases, with 8 bases between. The CDR3 consists of 12 residues. From germline, CDR1 is SGHRS and CDR2 YFSETQ. Here the CDR3 DNA reads TGCGCCAGCAGCCGAGGGGGAGAGACCCAGTACTTC. Protein sequence: CASSRGGETQYF.

This clone was counted many times. The chain joins TRBV19 to TRBJ1-2; D is unclear. Germline-derived CDR1 and CDR2 are LNHDA and SQIVND (reference sequence). This CDR3 is built from 12 residues. Trimming stripped 5 bases from V and 3 bases from J, with 7 bases between. The CDR3 protein is CASSWADYGYTF. The DNA for the CDR3 is TGTGCCAGTAGTTGGGCAGACTATGGCTACACCTTC.

This clone was detected only a few times. J is TRBJ1-1 and V is TRBV30, with D perhaps TRBD1 (5 bases). V lost 0 bases to trimming and J lost 1 base, with 6 bases between them. Germline V lookup: CDR1 GTSNPN, CDR2 SVGIG (reference sequence). The CDR3 length is 13 residues. CDR3 sequence reads: CAWSVQANTEAFF. The CDR3, as DNA: TGTGCCTGGAGTGTACAGGCGAACACTGAAGCTTTCTTT. Full variable domain (missing parts from reference TRBV30 and TRBJ1-1): SQTIHQWPATLVQPVGSPLSLECTVEGTSNPNLYWYRQAAGRGLQLLFYSVGIGQISSEVPQNLSASRPQDRQFILSSKKLLLSDSGFYLCAWSVQANTEAFFGQGTRLTVV.

The rearrangement joins TRBV4-2 to TRBJ1-3, with D maybe TRBD1 (6 bases). This CDR3 region has 15 residues. V lost 0 bases, J lost 8 bases, and 14 bases lay in between. Germline CDR1 is LGHNA and CDR2 is YNFKEQ. The DNA for the CDR3 is TGTGCCAGCAGCCAAGAAGGGCAGGGGTTTGACACCATATATTTT. It encodes CASSQEGQGFDTIYF.